This T cell receptor beta chain was obtained from a study of shared clonotypes between healthy human individuals. Using immunoSEQ multiplex PCR, the repertoire was profiled, and TCRdb retains in-frame clones only, with some absent. The profile shows some 2.1 million clones, about 95% of them singletons. On this clone: Its antigen is not identified.

Study observations and caveats: Clonotype sharing levels among donors were expected to vary with sequencing depth.

This TCR derives from a man between 18 and 29 years old in good health. Sequenced input: naive CD4+ T cells sorted from blood. Subset indicated: CD45RA+ positively selected.

The CDR3 DNA is TGCAGCGTTGGAAAAGCGGGCACAGATACGCAGTATTTT. This encodes CSVGKAGTDTQYF. The chain couples TRBV29-1 to TRBJ2-3; maybe TRBD2 (5 bases). The CDR3 is 13 amino acids. In germline, CDR1 is SQVTM, CDR2 ANQGSEA. The V gene lost 4 bases and the J gene lost 1 base, with 9 bases spanning the gap.